These 10 T cell receptor beta chains were sequenced from one sample in a study of metastatic and nonmetastatic thyroid tumors. Via MiXCR, TCRdb re-called the PCR reads. Of tens of thousands of clones in the sample, approximately 20% were seen once. Patients underwent thyroid surgery, and none had received any treatment before it. Sequencing input: blood. All receptors derive from a female donor with papillary thyroid cancer or a benign thyroid nodule (not recorded which). Some clones in this sample may be carry-over from other donors' samples.

The V gene is TRBV30, the J gene TRBJ1-5; D remains unclear. The CDR3 is 16 residues long. Trimming stripped 1 base from V and 0 bases from J, with 13 bases between. Germline-derived CDR1 and CDR2 are GTSNPN and SVGIG (reference sequence). The CDR3 reads CAWSARSGYSNQPQHF. DNA for the CDR3: TGTGCCTGGAGTGCCAGGAGCGGATATAGCAATCAGCCCCAGCATTTT.

The table lists this clone with many counts. The chain has TRBV4-1 and TRBJ2-3, with 8 bases identical to TRBD1. The CDR3 has 18 residues. The V gene end was trimmed by 2 bases and the J gene end by 4 bases; junction bases not matched to a gene: 14. Germline V CDR1 and CDR2: MGHRA, YSYEKL. CDR3: CASSQSGGPTILPDTQYF. DNA of the CDR3: TGCGCCAGCAGCCAATCAGGGGGCCCTACCATTTTGCCAGATACGCAGTATTTT.

This clone was observed at least ten times. The chain employs TRBV27 and TRBJ1-5, with D possibly TRBD1 on 6 matching bases. Germline CDR1 and CDR2: MNHEY and SMNVEV (reference sequence). V gave up 4 bases and J gave up 5 bases, with 15 bases separating them. CDR3 length: 15 amino acids. CDR3 residues: CASSWQGIPYQPQHF. DNA for the CDR3: TGTGCCAGCAGTTGGCAGGGGATACCTTATCAGCCCCAGCATTTT.

This chain links TRBV5-4 with TRBJ2-5; 10 bases align to TRBD1. This CDR3 contains 14 residues. Germline-derived CDR1 and CDR2 are SGHNT and YYREEE (reference sequence). With V trimmed by 5 bases and J by 2 bases, 3 bases remained unmatched. In DNA form, the CDR3 reads TGTGCCAGCAGGCGGGACAGGGGTCAAGAGACCCAGTACTTC. This codes for CASRRDRGQETQYF.

This clone was seen ten or more times. Written as DNA, the CDR3 is TGTGCCAGCAGCGGAGCGGGAGAGGTAAGGAACTACGAGCAGTACTTC. The encoded protein is CASSGAGEVRNYEQYF. This sequence joins TRBV7-2 and TRBJ2-7; 8 bases align to TRBD2. CDR3 size: 16 residues. The ends lost 5 bases at V and 3 bases at J; junction bases unmatched: 12. Germline V CDR1 and CDR2: SGHTA, FQGNSA. The full variable domain, completed using reference TRBV7-2 and TRBJ2-7, is GAGVSQSPSNKVTEKGKDVELRCDPISGHTALYWYRQSLGQGLEFLIYFQGNSAPDKSGLPSDRFSAERTGGSVSTLTIQRTQQEDSAVYLCASSGAGEVRNYEQYFGPGTRLTVT.

The CDR3 nucleotides are TGTGCCAGCAGTTACAACTTTGGTGGGTCTACATCCGGGGAGCTGTTTTTT. Translation gives CASSYNFGGSTSGELFF. The J gene is TRBJ2-2, the V gene TRBV6-2 or TRBV6-3; D is unresolved. Germline CDR1 and CDR2: MNHEY and SVGEGT. V was shortened by 2 bases and J by 6 bases, with 19 bases between the two germline ends. The CDR3 length is 17 residues.

On this clone: Its ends do not fully match the called genes, so a read error is possible. V usage is TRBV20-1 and J usage is TRBJ2-7; 8 nucleotides line up with TRBD2. The germline V gene encodes CDR1 DFQATT and CDR2 SNEGSKA (reference sequence). The CDR3 covers 15 residues. In DNA form, the CDR3 reads TGCAGCTCGATTTCCGGTACTAGCGGCTCCTACGATCAGTACTTC. It codes for CSSISGTSGSYDQYF.

This clone was counted at least ten times. With a much larger clone just one base away, this may be a read error. The DNA of the CDR3 is TGTGCCAGCAGCCGCCGGGACAGGGGGCACGAGCAGTACTTC. This translates into CASSRRDRGHEQYF. The chain uses TRBV7-9 and TRBJ2-7; 12 bases are a match to TRBD1. The CDR3 totals 14 residues. Losses at the gene ends were 5 bases for V and 5 bases for J; bases not matched to a gene: 4. Germline CDR1 and CDR2: SEHNR and FQNEAQ (reference sequence).

The chain employs TRBV7-9 and TRBJ2-7; TRBD2 is a possible D gene (6 bases). Germline CDR1 is SEHNR and CDR2 is FQNEAQ (reference sequence). CDR3 length: 15 amino acids. The V gene lost 3 bases and the J gene lost 0 bases, with 12 bases spanning the gap. The CDR3: CASSFPSVSSYEQYF. CDR3 nucleotide sequence: TGTGCCAGCAGCTTTCCTAGCGTTAGCTCCTACGAGCAGTACTTC.

To note about this clone: The junction does not match germline at one end; this may be a read error. The rearrangement uses TRBV7-2 and TRBJ2-7; D not resolved. Germline V gene lookup returns CDR1 SGHTA and CDR2 FQGNSA. The CDR3 is 13 amino acids. The DNA for the CDR3 is TGTGCCAGCAGCTTAAGCTCCTCCCACGAGCAGTACTTC. This encodes CASSLSSSHEQYF. Using reference TRBV7-2 and TRBJ2-7 for the parts outside the CDR3, the full variable domain is GAGVSQSPSNKVTEKGKDVELRCDPISGHTALYWYRQSLGQGLEFLIYFQGNSAPDKSGLPSDRFSAERTGGSVSTLTIQRTQQEDSAVYLCASSLSSSHEQYFGPGTRLTVT.